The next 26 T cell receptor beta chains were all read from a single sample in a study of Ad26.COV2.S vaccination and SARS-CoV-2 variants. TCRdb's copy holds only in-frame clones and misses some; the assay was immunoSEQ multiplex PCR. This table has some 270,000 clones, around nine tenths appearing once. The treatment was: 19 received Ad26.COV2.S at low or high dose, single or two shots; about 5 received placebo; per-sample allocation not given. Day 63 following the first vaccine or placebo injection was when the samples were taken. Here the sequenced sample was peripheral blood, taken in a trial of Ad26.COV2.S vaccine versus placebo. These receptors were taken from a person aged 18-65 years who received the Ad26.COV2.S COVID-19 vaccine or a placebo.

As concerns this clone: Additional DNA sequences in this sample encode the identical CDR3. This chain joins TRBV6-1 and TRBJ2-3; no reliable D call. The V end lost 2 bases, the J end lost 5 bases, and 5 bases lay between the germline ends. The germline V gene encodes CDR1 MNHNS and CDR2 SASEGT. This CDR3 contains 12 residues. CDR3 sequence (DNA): TGTGCCAGCAGTGAATGGGGAGATACGCAGTATTTT. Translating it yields CASSEWGDTQYF.

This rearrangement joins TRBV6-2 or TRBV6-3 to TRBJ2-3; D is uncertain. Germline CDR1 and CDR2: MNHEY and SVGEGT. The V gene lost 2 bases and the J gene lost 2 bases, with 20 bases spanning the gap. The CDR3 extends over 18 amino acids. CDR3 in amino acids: CASSYLGAVATTTDTQYF. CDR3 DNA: TGTGCCAGCAGTTACCTCGGCGCGGTGGCTACTACCACAGATACGCAGTATTTT.

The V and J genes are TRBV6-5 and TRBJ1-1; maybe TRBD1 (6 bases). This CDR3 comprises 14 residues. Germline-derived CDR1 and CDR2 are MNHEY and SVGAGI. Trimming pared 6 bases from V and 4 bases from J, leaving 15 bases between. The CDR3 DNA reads TGTGCCAGCAGGACACCAGGGGTGGGCACTGAAGCTTTCTTT. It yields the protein CASRTPGVGTEAFF.

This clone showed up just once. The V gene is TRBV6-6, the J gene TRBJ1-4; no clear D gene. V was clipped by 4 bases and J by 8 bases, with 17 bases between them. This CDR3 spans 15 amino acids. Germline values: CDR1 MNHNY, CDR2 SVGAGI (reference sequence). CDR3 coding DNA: TGTGCCAGCAGTTTAGGGAACCCCCGAGAGGAAAAACTGTTTTTT. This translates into CASSLGNPREEKLFF.

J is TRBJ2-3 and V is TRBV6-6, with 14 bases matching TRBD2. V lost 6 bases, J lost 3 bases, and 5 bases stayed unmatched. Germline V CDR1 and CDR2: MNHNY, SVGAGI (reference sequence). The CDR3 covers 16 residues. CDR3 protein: CASRSTSGGATDTQYF. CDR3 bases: TGTGCCAGCAGGTCGACTAGCGGGGGGGCAACAGATACGCAGTATTTT.

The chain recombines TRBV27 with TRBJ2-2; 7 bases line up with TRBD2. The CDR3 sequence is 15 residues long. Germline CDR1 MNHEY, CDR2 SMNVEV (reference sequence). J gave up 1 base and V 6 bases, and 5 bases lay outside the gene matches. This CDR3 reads CASSPGTKNTGELFF. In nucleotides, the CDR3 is TGTGCCAGCAGCCCCGGGACTAAGAACACCGGGGAGCTGTTTTTT.

The CDR3 DNA follows: TGCAGCGTGGCGCGGGACTATACATCCTACAATGAGCAGTTCTTC. Protein: CSVARDYTSYNEQFF. The rearrangement joins TRBV29-1 to TRBJ2-1; 7 nucleotides line up with TRBD2. The V gene's germline CDR1 is SQVTM and CDR2 ANQGSEA. The junction had 9 bases not matched to a gene; V was cut back by 6 bases and J by 1 base. The CDR3 contains 15 residues.

The DNA of the CDR3 is TGTGCCAGCAGCTTAGAAGGTCCTGGAAACACCATATATTTT. Its protein is CASSLEGPGNTIYF. The rearrangement links TRBV7-2 to TRBJ1-3; D gene unclear. Germline CDR1 is SGHTA and CDR2 is FQGNSA. The CDR3 is 14 amino acids. V lost 1 base, J lost 2 bases, and 6 bases lay in between.

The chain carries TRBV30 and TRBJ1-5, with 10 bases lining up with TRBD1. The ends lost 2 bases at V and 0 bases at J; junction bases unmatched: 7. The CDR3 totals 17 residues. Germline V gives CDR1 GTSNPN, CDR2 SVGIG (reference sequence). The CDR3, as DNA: TGTGCCTGGAGTTCGGACAGGGGGACCTATAGCAATCAGCCCCAGCATTTT. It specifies CAWSSDRGTYSNQPQHF.

This CDR3 is CASSPHGGRQGFEQFF. CDR3 DNA: TGTGCCAGCAGCCCACATGGCGGCCGGCAGGGTTTTGAGCAGTTCTTC. The rearrangement uses TRBV7-2 and TRBJ2-1; a possible D gene is TRBD1 (5 bases). V lost 5 bases and J 9 bases, leaving 23 bases between the germline ends. The germline CDR1 and CDR2 sequences are SGHTA and FQGNSA. The CDR3 extends over 16 amino acids.

CDR3 in amino acids: CASRITGGYGYSSYNEQFF. CDR3 DNA: TGTGCCAGTCGGATCACAGGGGGTTACGGCTACAGCTCCTACAATGAGCAGTTCTTC. The J gene is TRBJ2-1, the V gene TRBV27; 8 nucleotides align to TRBD1. Trimming removed 9 bases from V and 0 bases from J; junction bases left unmatched: 19. This CDR3 is built from 19 residues. From germline, CDR1 is MNHEY and CDR2 SMNVEV (reference sequence).

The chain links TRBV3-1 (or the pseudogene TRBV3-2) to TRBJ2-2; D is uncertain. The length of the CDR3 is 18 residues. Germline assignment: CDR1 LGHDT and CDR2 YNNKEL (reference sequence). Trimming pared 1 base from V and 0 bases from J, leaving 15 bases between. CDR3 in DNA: TGTGCCAGCAGCCAAGTTTCTATAGGCAGCGCGAACACCGGGGAGCTGTTTTTT. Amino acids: CASSQVSIGSANTGELFF.

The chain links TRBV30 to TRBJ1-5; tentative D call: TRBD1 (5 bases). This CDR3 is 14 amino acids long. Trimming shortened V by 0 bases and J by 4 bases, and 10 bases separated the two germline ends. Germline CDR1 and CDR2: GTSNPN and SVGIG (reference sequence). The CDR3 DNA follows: TGTGCCTGGAGTGTTGCCCAGGGAAATCAGCCCCAGCATTTT. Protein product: CAWSVAQGNQPQHF.

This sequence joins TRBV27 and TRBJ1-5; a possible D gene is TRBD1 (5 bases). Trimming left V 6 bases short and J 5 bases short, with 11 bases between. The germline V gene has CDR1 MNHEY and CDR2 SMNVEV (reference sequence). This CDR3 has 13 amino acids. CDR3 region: CASRRGTDQPQHF. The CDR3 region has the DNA TGTGCCAGCAGGAGGGGTACCGATCAGCCCCAGCATTTT.

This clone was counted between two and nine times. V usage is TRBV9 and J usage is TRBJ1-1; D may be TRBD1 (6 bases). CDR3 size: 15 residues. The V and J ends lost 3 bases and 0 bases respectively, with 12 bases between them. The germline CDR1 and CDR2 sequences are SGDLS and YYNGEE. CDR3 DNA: TGTGCCAGCAGCGCCTTGGACAGACTGAACACTGAAGCTTTCTTT. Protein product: CASSALDRLNTEAFF.

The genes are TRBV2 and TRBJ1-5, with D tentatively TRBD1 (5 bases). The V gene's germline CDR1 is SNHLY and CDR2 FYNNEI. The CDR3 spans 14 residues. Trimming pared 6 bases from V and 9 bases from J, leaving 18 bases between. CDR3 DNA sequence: TGTGCCAGCAGCCAAAACAGGCCCTCTGGGCCCCAGCATTTT. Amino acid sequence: CASSQNRPSGPQHF. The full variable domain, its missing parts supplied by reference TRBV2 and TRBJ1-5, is EPEVTQTPSHQVTQMGQEVILRCVPISNHLYFYWYRQILGQKVEFLVSFYNNEISEKSEIFDDQFSVERPDGSNFTLKIRSTKLEDSAMYFCASSQNRPSGPQHFGDGTRLSIL.

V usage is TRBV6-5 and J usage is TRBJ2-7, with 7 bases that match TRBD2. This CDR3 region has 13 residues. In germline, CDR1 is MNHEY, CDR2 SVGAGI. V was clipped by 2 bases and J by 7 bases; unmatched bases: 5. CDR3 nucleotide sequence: TGTGCCAGCAGTTACCCCGCCGGGAGGGAGCAGTACTTC. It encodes CASSYPAGREQYF.

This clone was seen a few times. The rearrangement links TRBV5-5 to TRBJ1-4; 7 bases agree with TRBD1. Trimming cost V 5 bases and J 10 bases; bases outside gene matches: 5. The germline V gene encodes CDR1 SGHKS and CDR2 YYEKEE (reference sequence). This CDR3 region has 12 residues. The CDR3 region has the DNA TGTGCCAGCAGTCATACAGGGGCAAAACTGTTTTTT. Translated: CASSHTGAKLFF. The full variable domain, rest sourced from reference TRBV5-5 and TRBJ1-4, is DAGVTQSPTHLIKTRGQQVTLRCSPISGHKSVSWYQQVLGQGPQFIFQYYEKEERGRGNFPDRFSARQFPNYSSELNVNALLLGDSALYLCASSHTGAKLFFGSGTQLSVL.

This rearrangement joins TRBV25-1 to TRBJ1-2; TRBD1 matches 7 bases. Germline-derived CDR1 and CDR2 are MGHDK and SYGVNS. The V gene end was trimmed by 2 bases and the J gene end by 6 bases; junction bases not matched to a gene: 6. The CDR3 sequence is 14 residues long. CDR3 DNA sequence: TGTGCCAGCAGTGAAACAGGGGTAAAGGATGGCTACACCTTC. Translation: CASSETGVKDGYTF.

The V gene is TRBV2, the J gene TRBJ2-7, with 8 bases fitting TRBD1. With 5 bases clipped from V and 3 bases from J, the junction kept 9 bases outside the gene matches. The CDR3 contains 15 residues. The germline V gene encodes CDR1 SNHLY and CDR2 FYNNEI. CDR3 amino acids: CASSPGLGQGYEQYF. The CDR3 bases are TGTGCCAGCAGTCCCGGTCTCGGACAGGGCTACGAGCAGTACTTC.

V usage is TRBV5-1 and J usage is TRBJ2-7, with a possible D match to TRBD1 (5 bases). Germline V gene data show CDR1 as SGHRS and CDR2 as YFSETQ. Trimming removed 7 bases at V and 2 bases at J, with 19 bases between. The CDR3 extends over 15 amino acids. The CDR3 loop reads CASSRGTASTYEQYV. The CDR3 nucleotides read TGCGCCAGCTCTAGGGGTACGGCTTCCACCTACGAGCAGTACGTC.

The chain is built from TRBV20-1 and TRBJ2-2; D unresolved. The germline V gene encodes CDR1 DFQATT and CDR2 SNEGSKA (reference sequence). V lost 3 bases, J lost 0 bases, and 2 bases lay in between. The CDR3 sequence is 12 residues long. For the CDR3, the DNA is TGCAGTGCTAGTGCGAACACCGGGGAGCTGTTTTTT. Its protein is CSASANTGELFF.

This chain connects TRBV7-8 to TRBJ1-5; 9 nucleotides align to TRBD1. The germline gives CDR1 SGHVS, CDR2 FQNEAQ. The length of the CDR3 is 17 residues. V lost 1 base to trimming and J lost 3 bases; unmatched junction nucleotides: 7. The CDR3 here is CASSLVQDRGVNQPQHF. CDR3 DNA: TGTGCCAGCAGCTTAGTCCAGGACAGGGGTGTCAATCAGCCCCAGCATTTT.

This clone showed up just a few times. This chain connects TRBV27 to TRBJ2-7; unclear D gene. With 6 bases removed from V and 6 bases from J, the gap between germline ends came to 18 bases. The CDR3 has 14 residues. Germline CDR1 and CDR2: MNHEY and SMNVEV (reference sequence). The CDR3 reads CASRAAALLGEQYF. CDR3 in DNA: TGTGCCAGCAGGGCGGCCGCACTTTTGGGCGAGCAGTACTTC.

CDR3 residues: CASSLPPLYTEAFF. In DNA form, the CDR3 reads TGTGCCAGCAGCTTGCCCCCGCTGTACACTGAAGCTTTCTTT. The chain couples TRBV5-6 to TRBJ1-1, with unresolved D. Between the trimmed V and J ends, which lost 1 base and 3 bases, there was a span of 10 bases. There are 14 residues in the CDR3. CDR1 and CDR2 (germline): SGHDT, YYEEEE.

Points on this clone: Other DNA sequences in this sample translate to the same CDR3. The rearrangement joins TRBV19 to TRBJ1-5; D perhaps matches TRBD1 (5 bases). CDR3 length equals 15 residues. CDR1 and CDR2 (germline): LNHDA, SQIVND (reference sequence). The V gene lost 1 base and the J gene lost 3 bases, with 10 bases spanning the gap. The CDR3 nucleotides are TGTGCCAGTAGTATAGGTGGGGGATCCAATCAGCCCCAGCATTTT. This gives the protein CASSIGGGSNQPQHF.